A selection of T cell receptor beta chains follows, all from one sample in a study of CD8 T cells in Susac syndrome. TCRdb reprocessed the immunoSEQ multiplex PCR reads via MiXCR and lists one record per CDR3 protein. The sample lists about 120,000 distinct CDR3 sequences, 96% occurring once. The specimen sequenced was CD4+ T cells from PBMCs. These receptors all come from a human donor with Susac syndrome. CDR3s include the opening cysteine and the closing phenylalanine or tryptophan. The D gene is left open where the match is weak. Where a row states a size, it is once, few, many or the class of an expanded clone; other rows omit it.

abundance | j_gene | v_gene | d_gene | CDR3nt | CDR3aa
NA | TRBJ2-7 | TRBV18 | NA | TGTGCCAGCTCACCCGGCAGGGTCTACGAGCAGTACTTC | CASSPGRVYEQYF
NA | TRBJ1-5 | TRBV28 | TRBD1 | TGTGCCAGCAGTTCGGGACAGCCAGAGCAGCCCCAGCATTTT | CASSSGQPEQPQHF
NA | TRBJ2-5 | TRBV25-1 | NA | TGTGCCAGCAGTCTCGACCGCAACCAAGAGACCCAGTACTTC | CASSLDRNQETQYF
NA | TRBJ2-2 | TRBV29-1 | NA | TGCAGCGTTGTGACATTATACACCGGGGAGCTGTTTTTT | CSVVTLYTGELFF
NA | TRBJ2-1 | TRBV6-1 | TRBD2 | TGTGCCAGCAGCCGACAGGGGACTAGCGGGCACAATGAGCAGTTCTTC | CASSRQGTSGHNEQFF
NA | TRBJ2-5 | TRBV12-3/TRBV12-4 | NA | TGTGCCAGCAGTTTAGACAGGGTATCGGAGACCCAGTACTTC | CASSLDRVSETQYF
NA | TRBJ2-5 | TRBV24-1 | TRBD1 | TGTGCCACCAGTGGAGTAGGGACAGGGAGAGAGACCCAGTACTTC | CATSGVGTGRETQYF
NA | TRBJ2-2 | TRBV11-2 | NA | TGTGCCAGCAGCTCCAGAGGGCAGGGGATTAACGGGGAGCTGTTTTTT | CASSSRGQGINGELFF
NA | TRBJ2-7 | TRBV12-3/TRBV12-4 | NA | TGTGCCAGCAGAGGGAGGTACGAGCAGTACTTC | CASRGRYEQYF
NA | TRBJ2-7 | TRBV24-1 | TRBD1 | TGTGCCACCAGTGATACCGGGACAGGGGCCCTCTACGAGCAGTACTTC | CATSDTGTGALYEQYF
NA | TRBJ1-4 | TRBV20-1 | TRBD1 | TGCAGTGTTATAGGACAGGGCACACTGTTTTTT | CSVIGQGTLFF
NA | TRBJ2-3 | TRBV7-2 | NA | TGTGCCAGCAGCTTCCTAGTGGCGGATACGCAGTATTTT | CASSFLVADTQYF
NA | TRBJ2-6 | TRBV15 | TRBD1 | TGTGCTACAGGGGGTTCTGGGGCCAACGTCCTGACTTTC | CATGGSGANVLTF
few | TRBJ2-5 | TRBV30 | NA | TGTGCCTGGAGTGAGGGGGGCCGGTACCAAGAGACCCAGTACTTC | CAWSEGGRYQETQYF
NA | TRBJ2-2 | TRBV30 | NA | TGTGCCTGGAGTGTATCAGGGGTCTGGAGAGGGAGAGAAGCCGGGGAGCTGTTTTTT | CAWSVSGVWRGREAGELFF
NA | TRBJ2-2 | TRBV4-2 | NA | TGTGCCAGCAGCCAAGAACCCCCGGCTAGTCGGAACACCGGGGAGCTGTTTTTT | CASSQEPPASRNTGELFF
NA | TRBJ2-5 | TRBV20-1 | TRBD2 | TGCAGTGCTAGATTCAGGGCGGGAGCCAAGGGAGCCCAAGAGACCCAGTACTTC | CSARFRAGAKGAQETQYF
NA | TRBJ2-3 | TRBV29-1 | NA | TGCAGCGGTCAGACAGCTACAGATACGCAGTATTTT | CSGQTATDTQYF
NA | TRBJ2-3 | TRBV7-2 | TRBD2 | TGTGCCAGCAGCTGGTCCGGGACTAGCGGCACAGATACGCAGTATTTT | CASSWSGTSGTDTQYF
NA | TRBJ2-3 | TRBV5-1 | TRBD2 | TGCGCCAGCAGTTCGGGACTAGTGTCGGGCACAGATACGCAGTATTTT | CASSSGLVSGTDTQYF
NA | TRBJ2-7 | TRBV5-1 | NA | TGCGCCAGCAGCTTGGCCGGGGGTCTGGTCTACGAGCAGTACTTC | CASSLAGGLVYEQYF
NA | TRBJ2-4 | TRBV5-6 | NA | TGTGCCAGCAGCTTGGGAGGATACGGGCGCATTCAGTACTTC | CASSLGGYGRIQYF
NA | TRBJ2-1 | TRBV5-1 | TRBD2 | TGCGCCAGCAGCTTGAGGACTAGCGGACAGAATGAGCAGTTCTTC | CASSLRTSGQNEQFF
once | TRBJ2-5 | TRBV28 | TRBD1 | TGTGCCAGCAGTCCACGGACAGGGAGGGAGACCCAGTACTTC | CASSPRTGRETQYF
NA | TRBJ1-5 | TRBV29-1 | TRBD1 | TGCAGCGTCGGACAGGGGAGTTCAGGTCAGCCCCAGCATTTT | CSVGQGSSGQPQHF
once | TRBJ2-7 | TRBV20-1 | TRBD2 | TGCAGTGCTAGAGGCGGCGGGAGTAACACCTACGAGCAGTACTTC | CSARGGGSNTYEQYF
NA | TRBJ1-2 | TRBV25-1 | NA | TGTGCCAGCAGTGAATCGGGCAACTATGGCTACACCTTC | CASSESGNYGYTF
NA | TRBJ1-2 | TRBV27 | TRBD1 | TGTGCCAGCAGTCTAATAACCGGGACAGCCAGAGATGGCTACACCTTC | CASSLITGTARDGYTF
NA | TRBJ2-7 | TRBV5-1 | NA | TGCGCCAGCAGCGACACCACAGGGCTCGAGCAGTACTTC | CASSDTTGLEQYF
NA | TRBJ2-7 | TRBV3-1 | TRBD2 | TGTGCCAGCAGCCAAGATGGGGTAGCGGGAGGCTACGAGCAGTACTTC | CASSQDGVAGGYEQYF
NA | TRBJ2-1 | TRBV2 | TRBD1 | TGTGCCAGCACTGAGGAGACAGGGGATCCTGAGCAGTTCTTC | CASTEETGDPEQFF
NA | TRBJ2-7 | TRBV2 | TRBD2 | TGTGCCAGCAGATTCACGCGGGAGAGCGAGCAGTACTTC | CASRFTRESEQYF
NA | TRBJ1-1 | TRBV28 | NA | TGTGCCAGCAGTTTAGGCTGGGGGACTGAAGCTTTCTTT | CASSLGWGTEAFF
once | TRBJ2-1 | TRBV11-3 | NA | TGTGCCAGCAGCTTATCAGGGAATGATAACAATGAGCAGTTCTTC | CASSLSGNDNNEQFF
NA | TRBJ1-2 | TRBV20-1 | TRBD1 | TGCAGTGCACCTACCGCAGGGGGCTATGGCTACACCTTC | CSAPTAGGYGYTF
NA | TRBJ1-2 | TRBV29-1 | NA | TGCAGCGTTGTTCTTTTTGGCCATGGCTACACCTTC | CSVVLFGHGYTF
NA | TRBJ2-5 | TRBV29-1 | NA | TGCAGCGTATCGGGACTCCTCCAAGAGACCCAGTACTTC | CSVSGLLQETQYF
NA | TRBJ2-3 | TRBV24-1 | TRBD2 | TGTGCCACCAGTGATTTACCGTACGCGGGAGCGGTGGATACGCAGTATTTT | CATSDLPYAGAVDTQYF
NA | TRBJ2-1 | TRBV2 | NA | TGTGCCAGCAGTGATCAAATGCCTTACAATGAGCAGTTCTTC | CASSDQMPYNEQFF
NA | TRBJ2-5 | TRBV10-3 | NA | TGTGCCATCAGCCAACCACCCGAAGAGACCCAGTACTTC | CAISQPPEETQYF
NA | TRBJ1-2 | TRBV6-6 | NA | TGTGCCAGCAGCAGTCCTAAGGGGCTCGGCTATGGCTACACCTTC | CASSSPKGLGYGYTF
NA | TRBJ2-3 | TRBV12-3/TRBV12-4 | NA | TGTGCCAGCAGTTACGAGGGGACAGATACGCAGTATTTT | CASSYEGTDTQYF
once | TRBJ2-3 | TRBV7-2 | NA | TGTGCCAGCAGCTTTCCGAGCACAGATACGCAGTATTTT | CASSFPSTDTQYF
NA | TRBJ1-4 | TRBV2 | NA | TGTGCCAGCAGGGGGGTTTACGAAAAACTGTTTTTT | CASRGVYEKLFF
NA | TRBJ1-2 | TRBV7-9 | TRBD1 | TGTGCCAGCACCGGACAGGGATCGAACTATGGCTACACCTTC | CASTGQGSNYGYTF
NA | TRBJ2-5 | TRBV30 | NA | TGTGCCTGGAGTGTTAGCGCCCAAGAGACCCAGTACTTC | CAWSVSAQETQYF
NA | TRBJ2-6 | TRBV29-1 | NA | TGCAGCGTTTATTCTGGGGCCAACGTCCTGACTTTC | CSVYSGANVLTF
NA | TRBJ1-2 | TRBV4-2 | TRBD1 | TGTGCCAGCAGCCTGTTATATTCCACAGGGGAAGCAAACTATGGCTACACCTTC | CASSLLYSTGEANYGYTF
once | TRBJ2-1 | TRBV15 | TRBD2 | TGTGCCACCAGCAGACCTAGCGGGAGTTATGAGCAGTTCTTC | CATSRPSGSYEQFF
NA | TRBJ2-1 | TRBV2 | NA | TGTGCCAGCAGCCCCCTAGGGGGACTGTTCTTC | CASSPLGGLFF
once | TRBJ2-1 | TRBV20-1 | NA | TGCAGTGCTAGTGGGGGGGCAACCTACAATGAGCAGTTCTTC | CSASGGATYNEQFF
NA | TRBJ2-1 | TRBV3-1 | NA | TGTGCCAGCAGCCGGGGAGTTGGGGGGTACAATGAGCAGTTCTTC | CASSRGVGGYNEQFF
NA | TRBJ1-3 | TRBV5-1 | NA | TGCGCCAGCAGCTTGGATGGGTCCTCTGGAAACACCATATATTTT | CASSLDGSSGNTIYF
NA | TRBJ2-3 | TRBV20-1 | TRBD2 | TGCAGTGCTCAACCTACTAGCGGGAGGACAGATACGCAGTATTTT | CSAQPTSGRTDTQYF
NA | TRBJ2-7 | TRBV29-1 | TRBD2 | TGCAGCGTTGAACCAGTTAGGGGACTAGCTTCGGGGGAGCAGTACTTC | CSVEPVRGLASGEQYF
NA | TRBJ1-1 | TRBV12-3/TRBV12-4 | NA | TGTGCCAGCAGTTCCTATTTGAACACTGAAGCTTTCTTT | CASSSYLNTEAFF
NA | TRBJ2-3 | TRBV5-1 | TRBD1 | TGCGCCAGCAGCCCGGGACAGCCCACAGATACGCAGTATTTT | CASSPGQPTDTQYF
NA | TRBJ2-5 | TRBV10-3 | NA | TGTGCCATCAGTGGGCAGATCCAAGAGACCCAGTACTTC | CAISGQIQETQYF
NA | TRBJ2-5 | TRBV20-1 | NA | TGCAGTGCTGATACCCGAGGAGAGACCCAGTACTTC | CSADTRGETQYF
NA | TRBJ2-7 | TRBV5-6 | NA | TGTGCCAGCCGGAGCTGGAACTCCTACGAGCAGTACTTC | CASRSWNSYEQYF